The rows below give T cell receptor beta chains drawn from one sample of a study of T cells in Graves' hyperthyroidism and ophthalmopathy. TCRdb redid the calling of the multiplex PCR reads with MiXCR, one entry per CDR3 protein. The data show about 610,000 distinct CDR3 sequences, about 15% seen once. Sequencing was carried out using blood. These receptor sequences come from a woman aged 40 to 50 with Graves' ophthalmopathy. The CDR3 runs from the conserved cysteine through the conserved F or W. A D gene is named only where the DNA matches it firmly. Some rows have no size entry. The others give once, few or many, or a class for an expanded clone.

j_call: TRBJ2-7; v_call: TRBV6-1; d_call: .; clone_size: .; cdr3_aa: CASKLAGGYEQYF; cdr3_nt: TGTGCCAGCAAACTAGCTGGGGGCTACGAGCAGTACTTC
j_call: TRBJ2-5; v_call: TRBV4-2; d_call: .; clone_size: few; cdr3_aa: CASSQPQGQETQYF; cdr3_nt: TGTGCCAGCAGCCAACCCCAGGGGCAAGAGACCCAGTACTTC
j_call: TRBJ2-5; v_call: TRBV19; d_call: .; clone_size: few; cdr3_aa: CASSMYREQETQYF; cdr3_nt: TGTGCCAGTAGTATGTACCGAGAACAAGAGACCCAGTACTTC
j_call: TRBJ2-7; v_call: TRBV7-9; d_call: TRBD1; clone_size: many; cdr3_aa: CASSPDEGQISYEQYF; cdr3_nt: TGTGCCAGCAGCCCTGACGAGGGACAGATAAGCTACGAGCAGTACTTC
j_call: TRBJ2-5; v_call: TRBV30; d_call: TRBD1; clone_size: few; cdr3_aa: CAWSGGRDSQETQYF; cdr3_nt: TGTGCCTGGAGTGGCGGTCGGGACAGCCAAGAGACCCAGTACTTC
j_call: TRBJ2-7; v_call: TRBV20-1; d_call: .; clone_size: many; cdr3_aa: CSASPDPDRQYF; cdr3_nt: TGCAGTGCGAGTCCCGACCCGGATCGGCAGTACTTC
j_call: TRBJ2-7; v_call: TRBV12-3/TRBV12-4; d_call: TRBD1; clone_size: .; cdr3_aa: CASRGTGGTYEQYF; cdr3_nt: TGTGCCAGCAGGGGGACAGGGGGGACCTACGAGCAGTACTTC
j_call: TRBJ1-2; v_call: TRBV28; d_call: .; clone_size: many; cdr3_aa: CASKSGGNYGYTF; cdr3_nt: TGTGCCAGCAAGAGCGGCGGTAACTATGGCTACACCTTC
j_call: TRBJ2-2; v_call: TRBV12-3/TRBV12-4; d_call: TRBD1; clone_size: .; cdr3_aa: CASSTTGDNTGELFF; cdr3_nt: TGTGCCAGCAGTACCACAGGGGATAACACCGGGGAGCTGTTTTTT
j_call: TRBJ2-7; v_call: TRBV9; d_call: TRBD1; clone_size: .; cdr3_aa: CASSASGQGYEQYF; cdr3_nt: TGTGCCAGCAGCGCCTCGGGACAGGGTTACGAGCAGTACTTC
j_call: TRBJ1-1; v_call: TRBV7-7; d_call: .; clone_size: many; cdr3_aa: CASSLEHNTEAFF; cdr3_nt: TGTGCTAGCAGCTTAGAACATAACACTGAAGCTTTCTTT
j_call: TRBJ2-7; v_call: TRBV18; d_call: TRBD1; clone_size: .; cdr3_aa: CASSPRQGVRAARSYEQYF; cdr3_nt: TGTGCCAGCTCACCCCGACAGGGGGTTCGGGCTGCCCGCTCCTACGAGCAGTACTTC
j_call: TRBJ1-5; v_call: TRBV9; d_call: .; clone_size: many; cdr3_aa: CASSSDGDSNQPQHF; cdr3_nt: TGTGCCAGCAGCTCCGACGGTGATAGCAATCAGCCCCAGCATTTT
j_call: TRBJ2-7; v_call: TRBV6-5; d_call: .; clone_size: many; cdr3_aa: CASSYSTPPVYEQYF; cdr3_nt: TGTGCCAGCAGTTACTCGACCCCACCCGTCTACGAGCAGTACTTC
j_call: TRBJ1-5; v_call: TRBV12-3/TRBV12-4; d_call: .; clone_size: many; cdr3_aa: CASSQGINQPQHF; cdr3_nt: TGTGCCAGCAGCCAGGGGATCAATCAGCCCCAGCATTTT
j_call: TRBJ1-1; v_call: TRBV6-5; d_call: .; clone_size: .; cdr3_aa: CASSYSNSQTEAFF; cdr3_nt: TGTGCCAGCAGTTACTCGAACAGTCAGACTGAAGCTTTCTTT
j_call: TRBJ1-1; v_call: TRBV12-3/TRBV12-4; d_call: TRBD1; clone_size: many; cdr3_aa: CASSPGGARGTEAFF; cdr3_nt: TGTGCCAGCAGCCCAGGGGGAGCCCGGGGCACTGAAGCTTTCTTT
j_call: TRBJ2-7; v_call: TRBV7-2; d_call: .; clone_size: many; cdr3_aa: CASSETIGAAEQYF; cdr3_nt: TGTGCCAGCAGCGAGACTATTGGGGCTGCCGAGCAGTACTTC
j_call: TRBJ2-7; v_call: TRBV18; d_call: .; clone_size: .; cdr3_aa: CASSPSYGGGITTYEQYF; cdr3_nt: TGTGCCAGCTCACCATCGTACGGAGGTGGTATTACTACCTACGAGCAGTACTTC
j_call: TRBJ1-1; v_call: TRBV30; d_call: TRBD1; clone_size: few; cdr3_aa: CAWDPGTGGRMNTEAFF; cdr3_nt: TGTGCCTGGGACCCCGGGACAGGGGGGCGTATGAACACTGAAGCTTTCTTT
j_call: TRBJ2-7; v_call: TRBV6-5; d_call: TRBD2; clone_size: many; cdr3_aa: CASSPLAGYSYEQYF; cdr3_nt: TGTGCCAGCAGTCCCTTAGCGGGCTACTCCTACGAGCAGTACTTC
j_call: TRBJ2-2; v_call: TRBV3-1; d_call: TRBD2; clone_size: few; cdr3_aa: CASSRGLASTTGELFF; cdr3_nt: TGTGCCAGCAGCCGAGGACTAGCGAGTACTACCGGGGAGCTGTTTTTT
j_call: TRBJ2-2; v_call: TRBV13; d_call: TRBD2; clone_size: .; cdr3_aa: CASSTAGTSTGELFF; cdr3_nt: TGTGCCAGCAGCACGGCCGGGACTAGCACCGGGGAGCTGTTTTTT
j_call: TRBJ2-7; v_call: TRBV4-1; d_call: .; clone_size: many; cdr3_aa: CASSFRPGQGGWNEQYF; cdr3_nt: TGCGCCAGCAGCTTCAGACCGGGACAAGGAGGTTGGAACGAGCAGTACTTC
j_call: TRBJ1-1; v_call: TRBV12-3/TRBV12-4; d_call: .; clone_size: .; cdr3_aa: CASSLPGGYTEAFF; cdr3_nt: TGTGCCAGCAGCCTCCCCGGAGGGTACACTGAAGCTTTCTTT
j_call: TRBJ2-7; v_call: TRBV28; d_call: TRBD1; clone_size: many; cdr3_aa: CASSTSTRTGLHEQYF; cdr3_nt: TGTGCCAGCAGCACGTCGACGAGGACAGGGTTACACGAGCAGTACTTC
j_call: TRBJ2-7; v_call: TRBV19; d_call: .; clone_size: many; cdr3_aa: CASSIGGVVYEQYF; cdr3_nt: TGTGCCAGTAGTATAGGAGGAGTCGTATACGAGCAGTACTTC
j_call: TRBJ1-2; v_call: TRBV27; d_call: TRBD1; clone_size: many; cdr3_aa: CASSSGQRLKVGYTF; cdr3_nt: TGTGCCAGCAGTTCGGGACAGAGGCTTAAGGTCGGCTACACCTTC
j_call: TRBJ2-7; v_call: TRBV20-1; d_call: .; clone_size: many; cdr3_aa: CSARDYRSPQTSAYEQYF; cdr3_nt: TGCAGTGCTAGAGATTACCGATCACCTCAGACTAGTGCCTACGAGCAGTACTTC
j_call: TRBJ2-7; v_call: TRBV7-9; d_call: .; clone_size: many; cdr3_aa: CASSFGGISYEQYF; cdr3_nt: TGTGCCAGCAGCTTCGGCGGGATCTCCTACGAGCAGTACTTC
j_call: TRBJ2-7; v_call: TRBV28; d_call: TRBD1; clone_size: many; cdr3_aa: CASSPPGQGPYEQYF; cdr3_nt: TGTGCCAGCAGTCCCCCGGGACAGGGCCCCTACGAGCAGTACTTC
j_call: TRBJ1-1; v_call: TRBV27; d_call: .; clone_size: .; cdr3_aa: CVSRRNQNTEAFF; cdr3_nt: TGTGTCAGCAGGCGGAACCAGAACACTGAAGCTTTCTTT
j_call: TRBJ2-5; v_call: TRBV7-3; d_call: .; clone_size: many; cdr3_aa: CASSFSGNDQETQYF; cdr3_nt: TGTGCCAGCAGCTTCAGCGGCAACGACCAAGAGACCCAGTACTTC
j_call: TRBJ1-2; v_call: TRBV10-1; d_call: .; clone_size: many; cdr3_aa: CASSDNIGYGYTF; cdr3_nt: TGCGCCAGCAGTGATAACATCGGCTATGGCTACACCTTC
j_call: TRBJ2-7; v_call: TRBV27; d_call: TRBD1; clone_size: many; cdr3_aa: CASSLRDRGHEQYF; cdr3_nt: TGTGCCAGCAGTTTAAGGGACAGGGGTCACGAGCAGTACTTC